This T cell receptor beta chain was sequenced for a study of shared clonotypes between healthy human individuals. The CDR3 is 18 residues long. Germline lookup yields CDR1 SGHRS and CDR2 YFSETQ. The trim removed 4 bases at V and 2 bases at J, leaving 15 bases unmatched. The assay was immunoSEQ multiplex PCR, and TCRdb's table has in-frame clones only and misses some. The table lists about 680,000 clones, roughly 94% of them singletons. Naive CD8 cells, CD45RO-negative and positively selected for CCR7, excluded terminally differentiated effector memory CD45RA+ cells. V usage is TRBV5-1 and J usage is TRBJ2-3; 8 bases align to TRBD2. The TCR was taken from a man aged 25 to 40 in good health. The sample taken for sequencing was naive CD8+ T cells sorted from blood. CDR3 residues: CASSVLLEAGVVTDTQYF. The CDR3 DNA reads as TGCGCCAGCAGCGTATTGTTGGAAGCGGGAGTTGTCACAGATACGCAGTATTTT.